The present entry profiles one T cell receptor beta chain with its context. What it recognizes is unknown. This sample was included in a study of radiotherapy plus CTLA-4 blockade in lung cancer. Study results and caveats: Tumor-derived TCR clones expanded in blood after radiotherapy plus ipilimumab.

The assay was immunoSEQ multiplex PCR, and TCRdb's table has in-frame clones only and misses some. Of approximately 40,000 clones in the sample, about 74% were seen once. The TCR sequence derives from a human donor with non-small cell lung cancer whose response to radiotherapy plus ipilimumab could not be evaluated. The sequences come from peripheral blood, collected from a patient treated with radiotherapy plus ipilimumab.

The CDR3: CASSPPDRSGISTDTQYF. The CDR3 DNA sequence: TGTGCCAGCAGCCCTCCCGATAGAAGCGGTATTAGCACAGATACGCAGTATTTT. The rearrangement links TRBV5-4 to TRBJ2-3, with D possibly matching TRBD2 (5 bases). V lost 4 bases, J lost 0 bases, and 21 bases lay in between. The CDR3 has 18 residues. CDR1 and CDR2 from the germline V gene are SGHNT and YYREEE (reference sequence).